The 16 T cell receptor beta chains in this list originate from one sample, sequenced in a study of T cells in Graves' hyperthyroidism and ophthalmopathy. The CDR3 regions of TCR beta were amplified from RNA transcripts. Using the HTBI primer set, a first-round RT-PCR was run on the TCR CDR3. In TCRdb, the multiplex PCR reads were re-called with MiXCR into one record per CDR3 protein. The sample has more than 300,000 distinct CDR3 sequences, about 15% seen once. Sequencing used blood. The receptors come from a woman younger than 45 with Graves' hyperthyroidism.

There are many counts of this clonotype. The V gene is TRBV9, the J gene TRBJ1-4; 7 nucleotides agree with TRBD1. Germline CDR1 and CDR2: SGDLS and YYNGEE. J was trimmed by 8 bases and V by 4 bases; bases with no gene match: 11. The CDR3 sequence is 15 residues long. The CDR3 nucleotides read TGTGCCAGCAGCCCCAAACAGGGGTTTCGAGAAAAACTGTTTTTT. As protein: CASSPKQGFREKLFF.

This clonotype was observed a few times. A single base separates this from a much larger clone, so it may be a read error. The rearrangement uses TRBV28 and TRBJ1-2, with D hard to call. CDR1 is MDHEN, CDR2 SYDVKM, per germline. This CDR3 is built from 13 residues. CDR3 region: CASAWEPNYGCTF. In nucleotides, the CDR3 is TGTGCCAGCGCCTGGGAACCTAACTATGGCTGCACCTTC.

This clonotype was seen at least ten times. CDR3 residues: CASSLSPTGRQYF. CDR3 coding DNA: TGTGCCAGCAGTTTATCTCCCACAGGGAGGCAGTACTTC. The chain combines TRBV28 with TRBJ2-7, with TRBD1 as a possible D gene (6 bases). Germline V gives CDR1 MDHEN, CDR2 SYDVKM. The CDR3 is 13 residues long. With 1 base removed from V and 9 bases from J, the gap between germline ends came to 13 bases.

This clonotype was counted many times. The rearrangement joins TRBV29-1 to TRBJ1-2; D is unclear. The CDR3 runs 10 residues. V was shortened by 4 bases and J by 11 bases, with 11 bases between the two germline ends. Germline-derived CDR1 and CDR2 are SQVTM and ANQGSEA. CDR3: CSVGTVGYTF. The DNA for the CDR3 is TGCAGCGTTGGTACAGTCGGATACACCTTC.

At least ten counts were recorded for this clonotype. The V gene is TRBV2, the J gene TRBJ2-7; 7 bases align to TRBD2. Germline-derived CDR1 and CDR2 are SNHLY and FYNNEI. The CDR3 extends over 12 amino acids. J gave up 4 bases and V 7 bases, and 4 bases lay outside the gene matches. This CDR3 is CASKLALYEQYF. The CDR3 DNA reads TGTGCCAGCAAACTAGCGCTATACGAGCAGTACTTC.

This clonotype came up many times. This chain uses TRBV2 with TRBJ2-1, with 7 bases lining up with TRBD1. The V gene end was trimmed by 4 bases and the J gene end by 3 bases; junction bases not matched to a gene: 6. CDR1 SNHLY and CDR2 FYNNEI come from the germline V gene. CDR3 size: 15 residues. The CDR3 DNA sequence: TGTGCCAGCAGTGTCCCAGGGGGACACTACAATGAGCAGTTCTTC. As protein: CASSVPGGHYNEQFF.

This clonotype was observed at least ten times. The chain combines TRBV29-1 with TRBJ2-5, with 7 bases that match TRBD2. This CDR3 has 13 amino acids. CDR1 and CDR2 (germline): SQVTM, ANQGSEA. J lost 3 bases, V lost 7 bases, and 8 bases had no gene match. The chain's CDR3 is CSARGGGEETQYF. In DNA, the CDR3 is TGCAGCGCCCGTGGGGGAGGGGAAGAGACCCAGTACTTC.

The chain couples TRBV4-2 to TRBJ2-7, with D possibly TRBD2 on 5 matching bases. The V end lost 1 base, the J end lost 3 bases, and 7 bases lay between the germline ends. Germline V lookup: CDR1 LGHNA, CDR2 YNFKEQ. The CDR3 has 13 residues. In DNA, the CDR3 is TGTGCCAGCAGCCAAGCCACTAGCTACGAGCAGTACTTC. This encodes CASSQATSYEQYF.

In this sample, this clonotype turned up many times. V gene TRBV7-2 combines with J gene TRBJ2-7; 16 bases line up with TRBD2. V trimming: 4 bases; J trimming: 0 bases; junction bases outside the gene matches: 6. The CDR3 totals 18 residues. Germline V gene sequence: CDR1 SGHTA, CDR2 FQGNSA. The CDR3 here is CASSYSGLAGGSSYEQYF. The DNA for the CDR3 is TGTGCCAGCAGCTACTCGGGACTAGCGGGAGGGTCCTCCTACGAGCAGTACTTC.

This clonotype was found once. This CDR3 is CASSLGQGSGEAFF. DNA for the CDR3: TGTGCCAGCTCCTTGGGACAGGGCTCCGGTGAAGCTTTCTTT. V is TRBV18 and J is TRBJ1-1, with 9 bases that match TRBD1. The CDR3 loop spans 14 amino acids. Germline lookup yields CDR1 KGHSH and CDR2 LQKENI. J was trimmed by 7 bases and V by 6 bases; bases with no gene match: 9. The whole variable domain, remainder taken from reference TRBV18 and TRBJ1-1, is NAGVMQNPRHLVRRRGQEARLRCSPMKGHSHVYWYRQLPEEGLKFMVYLQKENIIDESGMPKERFSAEFPKEGPSILRIQQVVRGDSAAYFCASSLGQGSGEAFFGQGTRLTVV.

This CDR3 reads CAWTRGGSGANVLTF. In nucleotides, the CDR3 is TGTGCCTGGACCCGAGGCGGCTCTGGGGCCAACGTCCTGACTTTC. V usage is TRBV30 and J usage is TRBJ2-6; D is undetermined. CDR1 is GTSNPN and CDR2 is SVGIG in the germline V gene (reference sequence). CDR3 length: 15 residues. Trimming left V 4 bases short and J 0 bases short, with 10 bases between.

The rearrangement uses TRBV11-2 and TRBJ1-6; possible D gene TRBD1, 5 bases. The CDR3 sequence is 13 residues long. V gave up 6 bases and J gave up 5 bases, with 8 bases separating them. CDR1 SGHAT and CDR2 FQNNGV come from the germline V gene. As DNA, the CDR3 is TGTGCCAGCAGTCGACAGAATAATTCACCCCTCCACTTT. Translating it yields CASSRQNNSPLHF. The full variable domain, rest sourced from reference TRBV11-2 and TRBJ1-6, is EAGVAQSPRYKIIEKRQSVAFWCNPISGHATLYWYQQILGQGPKLLIQFQNNGVVDDSQLPKDRFSAERLKGVDSTLKIQPAKLEDSAVYLCASSRQNNSPLHFGNGTRLTVT.

This clonotype appeared a few times. The chain couples TRBV7-9 to TRBJ1-5; D not resolved. In germline, CDR1 is SEHNR, CDR2 FQNEAQ (reference sequence). V lost 8 bases and J 9 bases, leaving 23 bases between the germline ends. The CDR3 is made up of 15 amino acids. The CDR3 loop reads CASGGSSSIRPPQHF. DNA of the CDR3: TGTGCCAGCGGTGGGTCTTCGAGTATCAGGCCGCCCCAGCATTTT. Together with reference TRBV7-9 and TRBJ1-5, the CDR3 gives the full variable domain: DTGVSQNPRHKITKRGQNVTFRCDPISEHNRLYWYRQTLGQGPEFLTYFQNEAQLEKSRLLSDRFSAERPKGSFSTLEIQRTEQGDSAMYLCASGGSSSIRPPQHFGDGTRLSIL.

This clonotype was seen at least ten times. The chain has TRBV28 and TRBJ1-5; a weak D match, TRBD1 (5 bases). The germline gives CDR1 MDHEN, CDR2 SYDVKM. V lost 8 bases, J lost 4 bases, and 21 bases lay in between. The CDR3 is 16 residues long. The CDR3 nucleotides are TGTGCCAGCGCATATCTGGAGGGGTATTATAATCAGCCCCAGCATTTT. Protein product: CASAYLEGYYNQPQHF.

There are many counts of this clonotype. The chain recombines TRBV6-1 with TRBJ2-1; TRBD1 or TRBD2 may be the D gene (5 bases each). The germline gives CDR1 MNHNS, CDR2 SASEGT. This CDR3 contains 15 residues. V shed 6 bases and J shed 0 bases, with 12 bases lying between them. In DNA form, the CDR3 reads TGTGCCAGCAGGGGGGAGCGTGGCTCCTACAATGAGCAGTTCTTC. Translated, it gives CASRGERGSYNEQFF.

This clonotype was found a few times. V and J are TRBV5-5 and TRBJ1-2, with 9 bases matching TRBD1. The CDR3 loop spans 16 amino acids. Per germline, CDR1 SGHKS and CDR2 YYEKEE (reference sequence). The J segment lost 4 bases and the V segment lost 4 bases, leaving 11 bases of the junction unmatched. CDR3 sequence (DNA): TGTGCCAGCAGCGCAGCAGAAGACAGGGGGGCCTATGGCTACACCTTC. This gives the protein CASSAAEDRGAYGYTF.